The 31 T cell receptor beta chains below were found in one sample sequenced in a study of shared clonotypes between healthy human individuals. Method: immunoSEQ multiplex PCR; TCRdb's copy keeps in-frame clones and lacks some. The data hold some 490,000 clones, with 70% to 80% observed a single time. The sequenced material came from PBMCs. These receptors were obtained from a woman in her thirties or forties in good health. Some clones in this sample may be carry-over from other donors' samples.

The V call is TRBV4-1, the J call TRBJ1-4; D not certain. CDR3 length: 15 residues. Trimming stripped 2 bases from V and 5 bases from J, with 12 bases between. The V gene's germline CDR1 is MGHRA and CDR2 YSYEKL. The CDR3 sequence is CASSQPGRRNEKLFF. The DNA for the CDR3 is TGCGCCAGCAGCCAACCCGGGAGAAGAAATGAAAAACTGTTTTTT.

The J gene is TRBJ2-7, the V gene TRBV15; the match to TRBD2 covers 11 bases. Germline trimming cut 3 bases from V and 0 bases from J; bases unmatched to any gene: 16. The CDR3 length is 20 residues. Germline lookup yields CDR1 LNHNV and CDR2 YYDKDF (reference sequence). The CDR3 DNA follows: TGTGCCACCAGCAGCCCACCCGGGACTAGCGGTTCCCGCAGCTCCTACGAGCAGTACTTC. Translated: CATSSPPGTSGSRSSYEQYF.

The chain uses TRBV15 and TRBJ2-2, with D possibly matching TRBD2 (5 bases). Germline CDR1 is LNHNV and CDR2 is YYDKDF (reference sequence). The V end was cut by 0 bases, the J end by 6 bases, with 14 bases between. The CDR3 loop spans 16 amino acids. The CDR3 reads CATSRDKSGIAGELFF. Written as DNA, the CDR3 is TGTGCCACCAGCAGAGATAAATCGGGAATTGCCGGGGAGCTGTTTTTT.

The chain employs TRBV19 and TRBJ1-5; 11 bases are shared with TRBD1. Germline V gives CDR1 LNHDA, CDR2 SQIVND (reference sequence). Unmatched junction bases numbered 7, after V lost 3 bases and J lost 6 bases. The length of the CDR3 is 16 residues. This CDR3 reads CASSISPGTGGQPQHF. The CDR3 coding sequence is TGTGCCAGTAGTATTTCTCCCGGGACAGGGGGTCAGCCCCAGCATTTT.

This clone was counted at least ten times. The rearrangement links TRBV5-7 to TRBJ1-5; D unclear. TRBV5-7 is assigned to the ORF class and has an uncertain function. This CDR3 comprises 12 residues. With 7 bases removed from V and 6 bases from J, the gap between germline ends came to 11 bases. As DNA, the CDR3 is TGTGCCAGCTTGTATCGGAGTCAGCCCCAGCATTTT. Protein: CASLYRSQPQHF.

The rearrangement joins TRBV15 to TRBJ2-5; D is perhaps TRBD2 (5 bases). This CDR3 contains 16 residues. Per the germline V gene, CDR1 is LNHNV and CDR2 is YYDKDF (reference sequence). V shed 1 base and J shed 7 bases, with 19 bases lying between them. Here the CDR3 reads CATSRGNYGILGTQYF. CDR3 bases: TGTGCCACCAGCAGAGGAAACTACGGGATCCTGGGGACCCAGTACTTC.

The V call is TRBV28, the J call TRBJ2-3; 13 nucleotides agree with TRBD2. V trimming: 6 bases; J trimming: 5 bases; junction bases outside the gene matches: 8. The CDR3 contains 16 residues. Germline-derived CDR1 and CDR2 are MDHEN and SYDVKM. The CDR3 DNA sequence: TGTGCCAGCAGCCCAGGACTAGCGGGAGTGGGAGATACGCAGTATTTT. This encodes CASSPGLAGVGDTQYF.

Here the CDR3 reads CASSLGREGPDTQYF. In nucleotides, the CDR3 is TGTGCCAGCAGTTTAGGGCGGGAGGGTCCAGATACGCAGTATTTT. J is TRBJ2-3 and V is TRBV28; 9 bases fit TRBD2. The CDR3 contains 15 residues. The V gene's germline CDR1 is MDHEN and CDR2 SYDVKM. V shed 2 bases and J 4 bases; nucleotides not matched to a gene: 4.

This chain links TRBV7-8 with TRBJ2-7; 10 positions match TRBD1. This CDR3 has 15 residues. Per the germline V gene, CDR1 is SGHVS and CDR2 is FQNEAQ. J lost 2 bases, V lost 0 bases, and 1 base had no gene match. The CDR3 here is CASSLAGQGAYEQYF. The CDR3 DNA is TGTGCCAGCAGCTTAGCCGGACAGGGGGCCTACGAGCAGTACTTC. Using reference TRBV7-8 and TRBJ2-7 for the parts outside the CDR3, the full variable domain is GAGVSQSPRYKVAKRGQDVALRCDPISGHVSLFWYQQALGQGPEFLTYFQNEAQLDKSGLPSDRFFAERPEGSVSTLKIQRTQQEDSAVYLCASSLAGQGAYEQYFGPGTRLTVT.

V usage is TRBV29-1 and J usage is TRBJ2-5; TRBD1 aligns across 9 bases. CDR1 and CDR2 (germline): SQVTM, ANQGSEA. The CDR3 extends over 14 amino acids. Germline trimming cut 3 bases from V and 4 bases from J; bases unmatched to any gene: 6. The CDR3 sequence is CSVEVTGGGETQYF. The CDR3 nucleotides are TGCAGCGTTGAGGTGACAGGGGGTGGAGAGACCCAGTACTTC.

This clone has ten or more counts. The V and J genes are TRBV7-6 and TRBJ1-2; D gene unclear. V lost 5 bases, J lost 2 bases, and 12 bases lay in between. Germline CDR1 is SGHVS and CDR2 is FNYEAQ. CDR3 length: 14 amino acids. CDR3 sequence: CASSPISANYGYTF. CDR3 nucleotides: TGTGCCAGCAGCCCTATATCGGCCAACTATGGCTACACCTTC.

The CDR3 region is CASSEMTGEQETQYF. In nucleotides, the CDR3 is TGTGCCAGCAGTGAAATGACAGGGGAACAAGAGACCCAGTACTTC. The chain combines TRBV6-1 with TRBJ2-5, with 8 bases identical to TRBD1. Germline values: CDR1 MNHNS, CDR2 SASEGT. V was pared by 2 bases and J by 2 bases, with 4 bases of the junction left unmatched. CDR3 length: 15 residues.

This rearrangement joins TRBV11-1 to TRBJ1-1, with 8 bases aligning to TRBD1. The CDR3 loop spans 15 amino acids. In germline, CDR1 is SGHAT, CDR2 FQDESV (reference sequence). The V and J ends lost 5 bases and 5 bases, in that order; junction bases with no gene match: 10. The CDR3 coding sequence is TGTGCCAGCAGCCCCAACCCCGGACAGGGTACTGAAGCTTTCTTT. Residues: CASSPNPGQGTEAFF.

The chain uses TRBV28 and TRBJ2-5, with TRBD1 matching 9 bases. V was pared by 6 bases and J by 7 bases, with 6 bases of the junction left unmatched. Germline lookup yields CDR1 MDHEN and CDR2 SYDVKM. The CDR3 is 13 amino acids. CDR3 amino acids: CASRDRGFVTQYF. The CDR3 DNA sequence: TGTGCCAGCAGGGACAGGGGTTTCGTGACCCAGTACTTC.

The chain couples TRBV2 to TRBJ1-1; D is unclear. This CDR3 spans 12 amino acids. Trimming left V 4 bases short and J 4 bases short, with 7 bases between. Germline V gives CDR1 SNHLY, CDR2 FYNNEI. The CDR3 DNA is TGTGCCAGCAGTGGGGTTGCCACTGAAGCTTTCTTT. It yields the protein CASSGVATEAFF.

This chain uses TRBV2 with TRBJ2-1; the match to TRBD2 covers 10 bases. The ends lost 3 bases at V and 4 bases at J; junction bases unmatched: 6. The V gene's germline CDR1 is SNHLY and CDR2 FYNNEI. The CDR3 spans 16 residues. The CDR3 loop reads CASSEPSGRPYNEQFF. The CDR3 DNA reads as TGTGCCAGCAGTGAGCCTAGCGGGAGACCTTACAATGAGCAGTTCTTC.

As regards this clone: Other DNA sequences of this sample code for an identical CDR3. The rearrangement uses TRBV18 and TRBJ1-1, with D hard to call. Germline V gene lookup returns CDR1 KGHSH and CDR2 LQKENI. V was cut by 6 bases and J by 1 base, with 12 bases left in between. This CDR3 has 14 residues. CDR3 protein: CASSPRATNTEAFF. CDR3 nucleotide sequence: TGTGCCAGCTCTCCCCGCGCCACGAACACTGAAGCTTTCTTT.

The chain couples TRBV5-6 to TRBJ1-1; D gene uncertain. The V gene lost 4 bases and the J gene lost 9 bases, with 13 bases spanning the gap. The CDR3 loop spans 12 amino acids. Per germline, CDR1 SGHDT and CDR2 YYEEEE. The CDR3 bases are TGTGCCAGCAGCATCGGAACCTACAAAGCTTTCTTT. This translates into CASSIGTYKAFF.

V gene TRBV28 combines with J gene TRBJ1-3; no reliable D call. Germline CDR1 MDHEN, CDR2 SYDVKM. V was clipped by 6 bases and J by 0 bases, with 9 bases between them. CDR3 length: 14 residues. CDR3 in DNA: TGTGCCAGCAGCATACACTACTCTGGAAACACCATATATTTT. The encoded protein is CASSIHYSGNTIYF.

In its sample, this clone was seen many times. The same CDR3 is also encoded by other DNA sequences in this sample. This chain connects TRBV30 to TRBJ2-5; 10 positions agree with TRBD2. The V segment lost 2 bases and the J segment 4 bases; nucleotides outside the gene matches: 1. In germline, CDR1 is GTSNPN, CDR2 SVGIG (reference sequence). The CDR3 loop spans 13 amino acids. CDR3 in amino acids: CAWSRLAGETQYF. In DNA, the CDR3 is TGTGCCTGGAGTCGACTAGCGGGAGAGACCCAGTACTTC. The full variable domain, rest sourced from reference TRBV30 and TRBJ2-5, is SQTIHQWPATLVQPVGSPLSLECTVEGTSNPNLYWYRQAAGRGLQLLFYSVGIGQISSEVPQNLSASRPQDRQFILSSKKLLLSDSGFYLCAWSRLAGETQYFGPGTRLLVL.

The chain combines TRBV11-2 with TRBJ2-2; 9 nucleotides agree with TRBD2. Germline assignment: CDR1 SGHAT and CDR2 FQNNGV. V shed 5 bases, J shed 1 base, and the junction held 5 bases outside the gene matches. There are 16 residues in the CDR3. The CDR3 coding sequence is TGTGCCAGCAGCGCGGGACTAGCAGGGAACACCGGGGAGCTGTTTTTT. Translating it yields CASSAGLAGNTGELFF. Drawing the rest from reference TRBV11-2 and TRBJ2-2, the complete variable domain is EAGVAQSPRYKIIEKRQSVAFWCNPISGHATLYWYQQILGQGPKLLIQFQNNGVVDDSQLPKDRFSAERLKGVDSTLKIQPAKLEDSAVYLCASSAGLAGNTGELFFGEGSRLTVL.

V gene TRBV7-2 combines with J gene TRBJ2-5; 7 bases are shared with TRBD1. Germline V gives CDR1 SGHTA, CDR2 FQGNSA. The CDR3 runs to 14 residues. The V segment lost 1 base and the J segment 9 bases; nucleotides outside the gene matches: 8. In DNA form, the CDR3 reads TGTGCCAGCAGCTTAGGGGACAGACTTATCCCCCAGTACTTC. Protein sequence: CASSLGDRLIPQYF.

In this sample, this clone turned up many times. The chain couples TRBV4-1 to TRBJ2-5, with 10 bases lining up with TRBD2. CDR3 size: 16 residues. Germline CDR1 is MGHRA and CDR2 is YSYEKL. V shed 4 bases and J 4 bases; nucleotides not matched to a gene: 9. Here the CDR3 DNA reads TGCGCCAGCAGCCCACGACTAGCGGGTCCGCTAGAGACCCAGTACTTC. This sequence encodes CASSPRLAGPLETQYF.

The chain combines TRBV4-1 with TRBJ1-4, with D hard to call. V was shortened by 1 base and J by 7 bases, with 4 bases between the two germline ends. Germline CDR1 is MGHRA and CDR2 is YSYEKL. This CDR3 contains 12 residues. The CDR3 bases are TGCGCCAGCAGCCAAGTTTTTGAAAAACTGTTTTTT. This encodes CASSQVFEKLFF.

In this sample, this clone turned up once. This chain joins TRBV5-4 and TRBJ2-5; D tentatively fits TRBD1 or TRBD2 (5 bases each). The CDR3 runs to 18 residues. Germline V gene sequence: CDR1 SGHNT, CDR2 YYREEE (reference sequence). Trimming took 3 bases from V and 5 from J, leaving 26 bases between them. DNA of the CDR3: TGTGCCAGCAGCTGGACCCCAACGGGACGGATAAAGAGGGAGACCCAGTACTTC. Amino acids: CASSWTPTGRIKRETQYF.

The genes are TRBV6-4 and TRBJ2-2; 7 bases match TRBD2. Germline V gene sequence: CDR1 MRHNA, CDR2 SNTAGT. J gave up 0 bases and V 8 bases, and 3 bases lay outside the gene matches. The CDR3 totals 14 residues. The CDR3 DNA sequence: TGTGCCAGCTCCGGACTAGCGAACACCGGGGAGCTGTTTTTT. Its protein product is CASSGLANTGELFF.

This clone came up a few times. The J gene is TRBJ1-2, the V gene TRBV29-1; no reliable D call. This CDR3 has 13 amino acids. Germline CDR1 is SQVTM and CDR2 is ANQGSEA. V was cut by 1 base and J by 6 bases, with 12 bases left in between. The CDR3 reads CSVEVLGLHGYTF. The DNA of the CDR3 is TGCAGCGTTGAAGTGCTTGGCCTACATGGCTACACCTTC.

The gene calls are TRBV28 and TRBJ1-5, with 11 bases fitting TRBD1. The V gene end was trimmed by 2 bases and the J gene end by 2 bases; junction bases not matched to a gene: 2. This CDR3 comprises 16 residues. The germline CDR1 and CDR2 sequences are MDHEN and SYDVKM. The CDR3 DNA reads TGTGCCAGCAGTTTAGGGACAGGGGGTGGCAATCAGCCCCAGCATTTT. Encoded protein: CASSLGTGGGNQPQHF. The whole variable domain, remainder taken from reference TRBV28 and TRBJ1-5, is DVKVTQSSRYLVKRTGEKVFLECVQDMDHENMFWYRQDPGLGLRLIYFSYDVKMKEKGDIPEGYSVSREKKERFSLILESASTNQTSMYLCASSLGTGGGNQPQHFGDGTRLSIL.

The rearrangement joins TRBV6-5 to TRBJ2-5; D gene uncertain. The germline V gene has CDR1 MNHEY and CDR2 SVGAGI. The CDR3 length is 14 residues. Trimming removed 0 bases from V and 4 bases from J, with 9 bases in between. The CDR3 here is CASSYSFSSETQYF. As DNA, the CDR3 is TGTGCCAGCAGTTACTCGTTCAGTTCAGAGACCCAGTACTTC.

The chain is built from TRBV6-5 and TRBJ1-3, with TRBD1 matching 7 bases. Germline assignment: CDR1 MNHEY and CDR2 SVGAGI. V shed 2 bases, J shed 0 bases, and the junction held 4 bases outside the gene matches. This CDR3 comprises 16 residues. The CDR3 is CASSYTGQTSGNTIYF. In DNA, the CDR3 is TGTGCCAGCAGTTACACGGGACAGACCTCTGGAAACACCATATATTTT.

The chain has TRBV5-4 and TRBJ2-1; 12 positions match TRBD2. The J segment lost 6 bases and the V segment lost 2 bases, leaving 9 bases of the junction unmatched. Germline V gives CDR1 SGHNT, CDR2 YYREEE (reference sequence). The CDR3 contains 17 residues. The CDR3 nucleotides are TGTGCCAGCAGCTTCGGCCTAGCGGGAGGGGGCTCCAATGAGCAGTTCTTC. Amino acid sequence: CASSFGLAGGGSNEQFF.